The next 6 T cell receptor beta chains were all read from a single sample in a study of human versus mouse CDR3 diversity and MHC coevolution. Method: immunoSEQ multiplex PCR; TCRdb's copy keeps in-frame clones and lacks some. The table lists tens of thousands of clones, 94% of them singletons, with over 15% in the top ten. Material: naive CD4+ T cells from blood. The subset was: CD45RO-negative CD62L-positive naive CD4 T cells. These receptor sequences come from a person aged 55 to 75 in good health.

This clone was detected once. V gene TRBV27 combines with J gene TRBJ1-5; tentative D call: TRBD1 (5 bases). The germline CDR1 and CDR2 sequences are MNHEY and SMNVEV (reference sequence). Trimming stripped 2 bases from V and 2 bases from J, with 7 bases between. The CDR3 runs to 14 residues. The CDR3 loop is CASSLQGGNQPQHF. The CDR3 DNA reads as TGTGCCAGCAGTTTACAAGGGGGCAATCAGCCCCAGCATTTT.

The rearrangement uses TRBV2 and TRBJ2-1; D possibly corresponds to TRBD2 (6 bases). The V and J ends lost 10 bases and 9 bases respectively, with 25 bases between them. The CDR3 extends over 15 amino acids. CDR1 is SNHLY and CDR2 is FYNNEI in the germline V gene. CDR3 sequence reads: CATTRDGSGVGEQFF. CDR3 nucleotide sequence: TGTGCCACCACCCGGGACGGTTCGGGAGTGGGTGAGCAGTTCTTC.

The rearrangement links TRBV19 to TRBJ1-1, with 7 bases that match TRBD1. Germline CDR1 LNHDA, CDR2 SQIVND (reference sequence). CDR3 length equals 16 residues. Trimming removed 6 bases from V and 3 bases from J; junction bases left unmatched: 13. This CDR3 reads CASRHVPGGLDTEAFF. CDR3 coding DNA: TGTGCCAGTAGGCACGTACCAGGGGGTCTGGACACTGAAGCTTTCTTT.

The chain is built from TRBV7-9 and TRBJ1-2, with D perhaps matching TRBD1 (6 bases). In germline, CDR1 is SEHNR, CDR2 FQNEAQ (reference sequence). The V end lost 1 base, the J end lost 9 bases, and 12 bases lay between the germline ends. This CDR3 is 13 amino acids long. CDR3 protein: CASSLEAGASYTF. CDR3 sequence (DNA): TGTGCCAGCAGCTTAGAAGCAGGGGCCAGCTACACCTTC.

The chain uses TRBV5-6 and TRBJ1-1; D gene unclear. V lost 0 bases to trimming and J lost 1 base, with 7 bases between them. The CDR3 has 14 residues. Germline V CDR1 and CDR2: SGHDT, YYEEEE. The CDR3 sequence is CASSLVSRNTEAFF. For the CDR3, the DNA is TGTGCCAGCAGCTTGGTGTCCAGGAACACTGAAGCTTTCTTT. The whole variable domain, remainder taken from reference TRBV5-6 and TRBJ1-1, is DAGVTQSPTHLIKTRGQQVTLRCSPKSGHDTVSWYQQALGQGPQFIFQYYEEEERQRGNFPDRFSGHQFPNYSSELNVNALLLGDSALYLCASSLVSRNTEAFFGQGTRLTVV.

The V call is TRBV18, the J call TRBJ1-5; TRBD1 might be the D (5 bases). V was cut by 6 bases and J by 3 bases, with 12 bases left in between. The germline V gene encodes CDR1 KGHSH and CDR2 LQKENI. The CDR3 has 14 residues. In DNA form, the CDR3 reads TGTGCCAGCTCGGAGGGGAGGAACAATCAGCCCCAGCATTTT. Translated, it gives CASSEGRNNQPQHF.